The 2 T cell receptor beta chains given below trace back to one sample, sequenced in a study of control samples from healthy donors and cancer patients. Profiled with immunoSEQ multiplex PCR; TCRdb holds only in-frame clones, not every one. The profile covers 150,000 or so clones, with just under 95% appearing a single time and 14% taken by the ten largest. The sequencing input was PBMCs. These receptors came from a man in his 60s with colorectal cancer.

This clone was detected only once. At one end the junction does not follow the germline gene, possibly because of a read error. V is TRBV11-3 and J is TRBJ1-5; the match to TRBD1 covers 7 bases. Germline V gene data show CDR1 as SGHNT and CDR2 as YENEEA. This CDR3 is 14 amino acids long. The CDR3 spells CASSIDRDVGPQHF. The CDR3 DNA sequence: TGTGCCAGCAGCATAGACAGGGACGTCGGGCCCCAGCATTTT.

The chain combines TRBV5-1 with TRBJ1-1, with D tentatively TRBD1 (5 bases). The CDR3 is 14 amino acids. Germline loops: CDR1 SGHRS, CDR2 YFSETQ. V was pared by 4 bases and J by 1 base, with 11 bases between. In DNA, the CDR3 is TGCGCCAGCAGCCAGGGTGTCCGGAACACTGAAGCTTTCTTT. It codes for CASSQGVRNTEAFF.